This T cell receptor (beta chain) appears in the sequencing data of a study of cytomegalovirus exposure and HLA in healthy donors. Study at large: The study placed about 81% of its approximately 360 genotyped donors in the Caucasian-associated ancestry cluster. The study's findings and limits: Some segments of the V type, notably TRBV6-2 and TRBV6-3, were excluded as indistinguishable. Highly shared sequence variants in one cluster were likely a sequencing artifact.

This clone was counted a single time. The antigen remains undetermined. From germline, CDR1 is MNHNS and CDR2 SASEGT. The CDR3 has 15 residues. With V trimmed by 5 bases and J by 4 bases, 6 bases remained unmatched. Amplification used 60 Vbeta primers and 13 Jbeta primers. Measured with immunoSEQ multiplex PCR; TCRdb has only the in-frame clones, and not every one. Found here are approximately 140,000 clones, under 85% of them singletons; the top ten hold around 7%. The sample consisted of PBMCs. The chain employs TRBV6-1 and TRBJ2-2, with 8 bases aligning to TRBD1. This clonotype was obtained from a woman aged 40 to 50 in good health and CMV-seropositive. CDR3 nucleotide sequence: TGTGCCAGCAGTAGTTCCGGGACAGGCACCGGGGAGCTGTTTTTT. Translated, it gives CASSSSGTGTGELFF.